What follows is one T cell receptor (beta chain) and its context. Unmatched junction bases numbered 3, after V lost 4 bases and J lost 1 base. Germline assignment: CDR1 SGHDN and CDR2 FVKESK. CDR3 length: 14 residues. Per the study methods: Amplifying reference gene primers gave estimates of nucleated cell counts. TCRdb's copy holds only in-frame clones and misses some; the assay was immunoSEQ multiplex PCR. That table is the source of V, J and clone size, and D and trimming were worked out from the DNA. The sample shows approximately 170,000 clones, 80% to 85% of them seen only once. The data stem from a study of blood T cell repertoires in COVID-19. At the level of the study: COVID-19 samples, acute and convalescent, were from the United States, Italy and Spain. In each case, the material was cDNA or gDNA derived from T cells, B-cell-depleted T cells, or PBMCs.

The specimen was peripheral blood. The source of this sequence is a human donor with acute or convalescent COVID-19. The donor label of this sample is uncertain. V gene TRBV14 combines with J gene TRBJ2-7; 8 bases fit TRBD2. The CDR3 DNA follows: TGTGCCAGCAGCCCCGGGACTAGGTCCTACGAGCAGTACTTC. Translated, it gives CASSPGTRSYEQYF.